The T cell receptor (beta chain) described here comes from a study of technical replicates of blood from several donors. Profiled with immunoSEQ multiplex PCR; TCRdb holds only in-frame clones, not every one. Found here are 70,000 to 85,000 clones, roughly 92% of them singletons; the top ten hold over 0.3%. This CDR3 spans 14 amino acids. V lost 4 bases, J lost 2 bases, and 11 bases lay in between. The germline CDR1 and CDR2 sequences are SGHNT and YYREEE (reference sequence). The receptor's source is a human donor in good health. The chain uses TRBV5-4 and TRBJ2-3; D uncertain. The sample consisted of T cells isolated from PBMCs. CDR3 region: CASSPERSTDTQYF. CDR3 nucleotides: TGTGCCAGCAGCCCGGAGAGGTCCACAGATACGCAGTATTTT.